These T cell receptor beta chains were read from a single sample in a study of siplizumab effects on memory and regulatory T cells. Only in-frame clones appear in the TCRdb table, and some are missing; sequencing was by immunoSEQ multiplex PCR. The sample includes some 100,000 clones, more than 90% of them seen just once. The specimen was CD4+ T cells sorted from blood. Every receptor here comes from a human donor in good health. Some clones in this sample may be carry-over from other donors' samples. The CDR3 runs from the conserved cysteine through the conserved F or W. A D gene is named only where the DNA matches it firmly. Part of the rows lack a size; the others show once, few, many or a class for expanded clones.

clone size: NA
D gene: TRBD2
J gene: TRBJ2-1
V gene: TRBV5-4
CDR3 protein: CASSSNSGRRNEQFF
CDR3 DNA: TGTGCCAGCAGCTCTAATAGCGGGAGGCGCAATGAGCAGTTCTTC

clone size: once
D gene: TRBD1
J gene: TRBJ2-3
V gene: TRBV5-6
CDR3 protein: CASSGGQGPRRTDTQYF
CDR3 DNA: TGTGCCAGCAGCGGGGGACAGGGACCGCGACGCACAGATACGCAGTATTTT

clone size: NA
D gene: NA
J gene: TRBJ1-1
V gene: TRBV28
CDR3 protein: CASSPINTEAFF
CDR3 DNA: TGTGCCAGCAGTCCGATTAACACTGAAGCTTTCTTT

clone size: NA
D gene: NA
J gene: TRBJ1-5
V gene: TRBV5-5
CDR3 protein: CASSYQLGLNQPQHF
CDR3 DNA: TGTGCCAGCAGCTACCAGTTGGGATTAAATCAGCCCCAGCATTTT

clone size: NA
D gene: NA
J gene: TRBJ2-5
V gene: TRBV5-1
CDR3 protein: CASSRVEGRETQYF
CDR3 DNA: TGCGCCAGCAGCCGGGTTGAAGGAAGGGAGACCCAGTACTTC

clone size: NA
D gene: NA
J gene: TRBJ2-7
V gene: TRBV2
CDR3 protein: CASSGKYEQYF
CDR3 DNA: TGTGCCAGCAGTGGAAAATACGAGCAGTACTTC

clone size: NA
D gene: NA
J gene: TRBJ2-7
V gene: TRBV1
CDR3 protein: CTSTGFWPASGDPYEQYF
CDR3 DNA: TGCACCAGCACGGGGTTTTGGCCGGCCTCGGGGGACCCCTACGAGCAGTACTTC

clone size: NA
D gene: NA
J gene: TRBJ2-3
V gene: TRBV6-4
CDR3 protein: CASSAELTDTQYF
CDR3 DNA: TGTGCCAGCAGTGCGGAGCTCACAGATACGCAGTATTTT

clone size: NA
D gene: TRBD1
J gene: TRBJ2-2
V gene: TRBV13
CDR3 protein: CASSVDRAGELFF
CDR3 DNA: TGTGCCAGCAGCGTCGACAGGGCCGGGGAGCTGTTTTTT

clone size: once
D gene: TRBD2
J gene: TRBJ2-3
V gene: TRBV4-2
CDR3 protein: CASSQETGTSGPSTDTQYF
CDR3 DNA: TGTGCCAGCAGCCAAGAAACCGGGACTAGCGGGCCTAGCACAGATACGCAGTATTTT

clone size: once
D gene: NA
J gene: TRBJ2-7
V gene: TRBV28
CDR3 protein: CASRTQGSYEQYF
CDR3 DNA: TGTGCCAGCAGAACACAGGGCTCCTACGAGCAGTACTTC

clone size: NA
D gene: NA
J gene: TRBJ2-2
V gene: TRBV7-2
CDR3 protein: CASSLALGNTGELFF
CDR3 DNA: TGTGCCAGCAGCTTAGCGTTAGGGAACACCGGGGAGCTGTTTTTT

clone size: NA
D gene: NA
J gene: TRBJ2-1
V gene: TRBV18
CDR3 protein: CASSLQGRANEQFF
CDR3 DNA: TGTGCCAGCTCACTTCAGGGGAGAGCCAATGAGCAGTTCTTC

clone size: NA
D gene: NA
J gene: TRBJ2-3
V gene: TRBV18
CDR3 protein: CASSPPSTDTQYF
CDR3 DNA: TGTGCCAGCTCACCCCCGAGCACAGATACGCAGTATTTT

clone size: NA
D gene: TRBD1
J gene: TRBJ2-7
V gene: TRBV15
CDR3 protein: CATSRAGTGGAEQYF
CDR3 DNA: TGTGCCACCAGCAGAGCTGGGACAGGGGGCGCCGAGCAGTACTTC

clone size: NA
D gene: NA
J gene: TRBJ2-5
V gene: TRBV18
CDR3 protein: CASSPRGNRQETQYF
CDR3 DNA: TGTGCCAGCTCACCACGGGGGAACCGCCAAGAGACCCAGTACTTC

clone size: NA
D gene: NA
J gene: TRBJ2-3
V gene: TRBV19
CDR3 protein: CASSIDSFGSDTQYF
CDR3 DNA: TGTGCCAGTAGTATAGACAGCTTTGGGTCAGATACGCAGTATTTT

clone size: NA
D gene: TRBD2
J gene: TRBJ2-5
V gene: TRBV5-1
CDR3 protein: CASSLQTSGSETQYF
CDR3 DNA: TGCGCCAGCAGCTTGCAGACTAGCGGGAGTGAGACCCAGTACTTC

clone size: NA
D gene: NA
J gene: TRBJ1-1
V gene: TRBV4-1
CDR3 protein: CASSLRNTGTTNTEAFF
CDR3 DNA: TGCGCCAGCAGCTTACGAAACACCGGGACAACAAACACTGAAGCTTTCTTT

clone size: NA
D gene: TRBD2
J gene: TRBJ2-4
V gene: TRBV14
CDR3 protein: CASSQDFAGDGEGKNIQYF
CDR3 DNA: TGTGCCAGCAGCCAAGACTTCGCGGGAGACGGGGAGGGCAAAAACATTCAGTACTTC

clone size: NA
D gene: NA
J gene: TRBJ2-3
V gene: TRBV25-1
CDR3 protein: CASRKTSSVGDTQYF
CDR3 DNA: TGTGCCAGCAGGAAAACTAGCTCGGTTGGAGATACGCAGTATTTT

clone size: NA
D gene: TRBD2
J gene: TRBJ2-2
V gene: TRBV2
CDR3 protein: CASRGGFGNTGELFF
CDR3 DNA: TGTGCCAGCCGCGGGGGGTTTGGGAACACCGGGGAGCTGTTTTTT

clone size: NA
D gene: NA
J gene: TRBJ2-1
V gene: TRBV20-1
CDR3 protein: CSASSGEQFF
CDR3 DNA: TGCAGTGCTAGTAGTGGTGAGCAGTTCTTC

clone size: once
D gene: NA
J gene: TRBJ2-7
V gene: TRBV10-1
CDR3 protein: CASGDSSYEQYF
CDR3 DNA: TGCGCCAGCGGAGACAGCTCCTACGAGCAGTACTTC

clone size: NA
D gene: NA
J gene: TRBJ1-4
V gene: TRBV5-1
CDR3 protein: CASSLGQVATNEKLFF
CDR3 DNA: TGCGCCAGCAGCTTGGGACAGGTTGCAACTAATGAAAAACTGTTTTTT

clone size: NA
D gene: TRBD2
J gene: TRBJ2-1
V gene: TRBV7-2
CDR3 protein: CASSLFGGRSVEQFF
CDR3 DNA: TGTGCCAGCAGCTTATTTGGCGGGAGATCGGTTGAGCAGTTCTTC

clone size: NA
D gene: NA
J gene: TRBJ1-1
V gene: TRBV28
CDR3 protein: CASSPSTGNTEAFF
CDR3 DNA: TGTGCCAGCAGTCCCTCGACAGGGAACACTGAAGCTTTCTTT

clone size: once
D gene: TRBD1
J gene: TRBJ2-3
V gene: TRBV6-1
CDR3 protein: CASRETGDPTDTQYF
CDR3 DNA: TGTGCCAGCAGAGAGACAGGGGACCCCACAGATACGCAGTATTTT

clone size: once
D gene: NA
J gene: TRBJ1-4
V gene: TRBV6-1
CDR3 protein: CASNIGGTNEKLFF
CDR3 DNA: TGTGCCAGCAATATAGGGGGAACTAATGAAAAACTGTTTTTT

clone size: NA
D gene: NA
J gene: TRBJ2-7
V gene: TRBV7-2
CDR3 protein: CASSLEVEQYF
CDR3 DNA: TGTGCCAGCAGCTTAGAGGTGGAACAGTACTTC

clone size: NA
D gene: TRBD2
J gene: TRBJ2-1
V gene: TRBV11-1
CDR3 protein: CASSRGLAGISRQFF
CDR3 DNA: TGTGCCAGCAGCCGGGGACTAGCGGGGATTTCTCGGCAGTTCTTC

clone size: NA
D gene: TRBD2
J gene: TRBJ2-1
V gene: TRBV15
CDR3 protein: CATSREYVGGPYNEQFF
CDR3 DNA: TGTGCCACCAGCAGAGAGTACGTGGGAGGGCCCTACAATGAGCAGTTCTTC

clone size: once
D gene: NA
J gene: TRBJ2-5
V gene: TRBV29-1
CDR3 protein: CSVGGTQSETQYF
CDR3 DNA: TGCAGCGTGGGCGGGACACAGTCAGAGACCCAGTACTTC